The sequence of this TCR beta chain was determined in a study of shared clonotypes between healthy human individuals. There are 12 residues in the CDR3. Germline V gene sequence: CDR1 ENHRY, CDR2 SYGVKD. V lost 8 bases, J lost 1 base, and 8 bases lay in between. The split of CD4+ cells yielded CD45RA+ naive and CD45RA-negative memory subsets. Libraries were prepared by immunoSEQ multiplex PCR; TCRdb keeps only in-frame clonotypes and omits some of them. The sample has some 2,000,000 clones, approximately 95% seen once; the top ten hold more than 0.1%. The chain is built from TRBV10-3 and TRBJ2-5; D is undetermined. The source of this sequence is a man younger than 35 in good health. What was sequenced was naive CD4+ T cells sorted from blood. Subset given: CD45RA+ positively selected. CDR3 amino acids: CAIANSQETQYF. The CDR3 coding sequence is TGTGCCATCGCCAACTCCCAAGAGACCCAGTACTTC.